This T cell receptor (beta chain) was identified during a study of identical twins. General study results and limits: Where out-of-frame alpha sequences were twin-shared, they showed excess low generation probability. In beta out-of-frame sequences, the excess sharing between twins was weaker. Conclusions leaned on cross-sectional statistical analysis and did not track the same donors over time. Insertion counts were lower in abundant cord blood beta clonotypes, a trend that memory repertoires did not show.

This clonotype was picked up a small number of times. Its antigen remains unknown. J lost 8 bases, V lost 6 bases, and 3 bases had no gene match. CDR3 length equals 14 residues. In TCRdb, the 5' RACE reads were re-called with MiXCR into one record per CDR3 protein. In the table there are a few hundred thousand distinct CDR3 sequences, 13% to 15% of which are singletons. Separately, the same data were catalogued under a study of yellow fever vaccine responses in identical twins.

The clonotype was recovered from a woman between 18 and 29 years old in good health. Sequenced material: CD4+ T cells sorted from blood. V usage is TRBV12-3 or TRBV12-4 and J usage is TRBJ2-1; TRBD2 aligns across 14 bases. The CDR3 reads CASRTTSGGDEQFF. CDR3 in DNA: TGTGCCAGCAGGACGACTAGCGGGGGGGATGAGCAGTTCTTC.